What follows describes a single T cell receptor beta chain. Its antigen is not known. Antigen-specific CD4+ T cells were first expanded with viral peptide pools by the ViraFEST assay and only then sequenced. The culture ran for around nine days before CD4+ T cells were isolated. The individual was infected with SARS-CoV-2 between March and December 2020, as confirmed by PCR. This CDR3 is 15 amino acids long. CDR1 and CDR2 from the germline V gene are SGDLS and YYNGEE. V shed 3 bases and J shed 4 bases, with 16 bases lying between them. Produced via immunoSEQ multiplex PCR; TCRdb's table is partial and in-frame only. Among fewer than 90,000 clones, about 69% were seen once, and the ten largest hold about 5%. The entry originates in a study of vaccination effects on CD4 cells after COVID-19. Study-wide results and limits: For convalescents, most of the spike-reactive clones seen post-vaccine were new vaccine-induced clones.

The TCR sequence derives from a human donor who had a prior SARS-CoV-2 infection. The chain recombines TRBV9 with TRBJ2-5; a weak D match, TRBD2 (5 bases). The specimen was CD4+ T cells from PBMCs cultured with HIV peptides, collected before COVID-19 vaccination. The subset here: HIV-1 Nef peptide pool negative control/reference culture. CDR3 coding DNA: TGTGCCAGCAGCGGCAGCGGAAGGTGGGGAGAGACCCAGTACTTC. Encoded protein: CASSGSGRWGETQYF.